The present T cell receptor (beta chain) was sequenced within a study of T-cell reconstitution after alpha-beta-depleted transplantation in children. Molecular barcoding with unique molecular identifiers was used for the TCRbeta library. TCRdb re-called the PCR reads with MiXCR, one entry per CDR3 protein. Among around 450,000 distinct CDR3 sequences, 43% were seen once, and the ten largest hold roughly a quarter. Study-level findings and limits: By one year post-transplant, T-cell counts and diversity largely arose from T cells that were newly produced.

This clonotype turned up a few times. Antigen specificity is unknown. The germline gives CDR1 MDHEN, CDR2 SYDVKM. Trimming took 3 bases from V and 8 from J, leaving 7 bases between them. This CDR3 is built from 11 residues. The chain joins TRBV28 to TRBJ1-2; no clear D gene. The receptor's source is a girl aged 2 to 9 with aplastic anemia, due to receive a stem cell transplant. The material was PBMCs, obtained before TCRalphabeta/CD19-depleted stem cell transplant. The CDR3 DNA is TGTGCCAGCAGTTTTTGGGGAGGCTACACCTTC. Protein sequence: CASSFWGGYTF.